The 17 T cell receptor beta chains in this list originate from one sample, sequenced in a study of blood T cells in healthy people across ages. Then a second PCR, running roughly 7 to 11 cycles, was carried out with a sample-barcoded 5' primer and a J-beta primer mix. TCRdb ran MiXCR on the 5' RACE reads and lists one entry per CDR3 protein. The sample lists 500,000 to 600,000 distinct CDR3 sequences, about 26% occurring once. Sequenced: blood. These receptor sequences come from a woman in her sixties or seventies in good health.

In its sample, this clonotype was seen a few times. The chain is built from TRBV7-2 and TRBJ2-3, with 8 bases identical to TRBD1. Trimming at V came to 4 bases and at J to 0 bases, leaving 6 bases not matched to a gene. Germline CDR1 and CDR2: SGHTA and FQGNSA. This CDR3 contains 16 residues. The CDR3 DNA follows: TGTGCCAGCAGCTCTCAGGGGGCGCTGAGCACAGATACGCAGTATTTT. It encodes CASSSQGALSTDTQYF.

This clonotype was detected only a few times. The CDR3 nucleotides are TGTGCCAGCAGTGGGGTAGGGTATGGGCAGTTCTTC. Its protein product is CASSGVGYGQFF. The chain recombines TRBV14 with TRBJ2-5; no definite D call. The DNA end is more similar to TRBJ2-1, so the J call may be wrong. The CDR3 spans 12 residues. Looked up from germline, CDR1 is SGHDN and CDR2 is FVKESK.

Only a few counts were recorded for this clonotype. This chain links TRBV3-1 with TRBJ1-2; D gene ambiguous. Germline V lookup: CDR1 LGHDT, CDR2 YNNKEL (reference sequence). Deletions cut 1 base from V and 3 bases from J, with 15 bases between. The CDR3 sequence is 16 residues long. The DNA of the CDR3 is TGTGCCAGCAGCCAAGTATTTAGGGTTGGAGACTATGGCTACACCTTC. The encoded protein is CASSQVFRVGDYGYTF.

V gene TRBV20-1 combines with J gene TRBJ2-5; TRBD1 matches 7 bases. The better agreement between TRBJ2-1 and the DNA end casts doubt on the J call. The CDR3 runs 14 residues. Germline-derived CDR1 and CDR2 are DFQATT and SNEGSKA (reference sequence). The CDR3 is CSARSGTADNEQFF. CDR3 coding DNA: TGCAGTGCTAGATCCGGGACAGCGGACAATGAGCAGTTCTTC.

A remark on this clonotype: This sequence may be a read error, since a much larger clone differs from it by one base. V is TRBV7-2 and J is TRBJ2-1, with TRBD2 matching over 8 bases. The CDR3 is made up of 15 amino acids. Germline V CDR1 and CDR2: SGHTA, FQGNSA. Germline trimming cut 3 bases from V and 3 bases from J; bases unmatched to any gene: 4. The CDR3 coding sequence is TGTGCCAGCAGCTTCTCCGGGACTAGCTACAATGAGCAGTTCTTC. It yields the protein CASSFSGTSYNEQFF.

The chain joins TRBV7-9 to TRBJ2-3, with D uncertain. The ends were cut back, 0 bases at V and 4 bases at J, with 17 bases in the middle. Germline lookup yields CDR1 SEHNR and CDR2 FQNEAQ (reference sequence). CDR3 length: 17 amino acids. The CDR3, as DNA: TGTGCCAGCAGCTTAGCCGAAGGTAGCCCACGTGCAGATACGCAGTATTTT. Translation gives CASSLAEGSPRADTQYF.

The chain employs TRBV28 and TRBJ2-5; 9 positions match TRBD1. V shed 4 bases, J shed 10 bases, and the junction held 13 bases outside the gene matches. Per germline, CDR1 MDHEN and CDR2 SYDVKM. This CDR3 region has 15 residues. The CDR3 region has the DNA TGTGCCAGCAGTTCTTACAGGGGGCAAGGGGTTCACCAGTACTTC. This codes for CASSSYRGQGVHQYF.

This clonotype was seen many times. The chain couples TRBV29-1 to TRBJ2-5; maybe TRBD2 (6 bases). V lost 6 bases, J lost 2 bases, and 10 bases lay in between. Per germline, CDR1 SQVTM and CDR2 ANQGSEA. The CDR3 length is 12 residues. CDR3 region: CSVRRGQETQYF. CDR3 nucleotide sequence: TGCAGCGTACGCCGGGGGCAAGAGACCCAGTACTTC.

The chain employs TRBV27 and TRBJ1-2; 7 bases line up with TRBD1. The V gene's germline CDR1 is MNHEY and CDR2 SMNVEV (reference sequence). The CDR3 consists of 14 residues. V shed 1 base and J 6 bases; nucleotides not matched to a gene: 5. The CDR3: CASSLWGRGNGYTF. The CDR3, as DNA: TGTGCCAGCAGTTTATGGGGCAGGGGGAATGGCTACACCTTC.

There are a few counts of this clonotype. The chain links TRBV7-9 to TRBJ2-1; D is unresolved. Trimming cost V 3 bases and J 5 bases, with 14 bases left between them. CDR3 size: 15 residues. Germline V lookup: CDR1 SEHNR, CDR2 FQNEAQ (reference sequence). CDR3 region: CASSFHRARDNEQFF. The CDR3, as DNA: TGTGCCAGCAGCTTTCATCGGGCCCGAGACAATGAGCAGTTCTTC.

The V and J genes are TRBV5-1 and TRBJ1-6; 9 nucleotides agree with TRBD1. J was trimmed by 5 bases and V by 0 bases; bases with no gene match: 0. The CDR3 spans 15 residues. Germline values: CDR1 SGHRS, CDR2 YFSETQ. CDR3: CASSLGDRDNSPLHF. The CDR3 nucleotides read TGCGCCAGCAGCTTGGGGGACAGGGATAATTCACCCCTCCACTTT.

The V call is TRBV10-3, the J call TRBJ2-3; TRBD2 might be the D (6 bases). Trimming removed 6 bases at V and 9 bases at J, with 16 bases between. Germline CDR1 and CDR2: ENHRY and SYGVKD. The CDR3 spans 13 residues. The chain's CDR3 is CAISPILRGTQYF. The CDR3 nucleotides are TGTGCCATCAGCCCCATCCTCCGGGGGACGCAGTATTTT.

This clonotype was seen at least ten times. The gene calls are TRBV6-5 and TRBJ2-7; TRBD2 aligns across 10 bases. Trimming removed 6 bases from V and 0 bases from J; junction bases left unmatched: 5. Per germline, CDR1 MNHEY and CDR2 SVGAGI. This CDR3 region has 15 residues. The CDR3: CASRQLAGSSYEQYF. The CDR3 DNA reads TGTGCCAGCAGACAACTAGCGGGGAGCTCCTACGAGCAGTACTTC.

V gene TRBV4-3 combines with J gene TRBJ1-2, with D unresolved. This CDR3 has 15 residues. With 0 bases removed from V and 4 bases from J, the gap between germline ends came to 12 bases. The germline V gene encodes CDR1 LGHNA and CDR2 YSLEER. As DNA, the CDR3 is TGCGCCAGCAGCCAAGATATAGGATTACCCTATGGCTACACCTTC. This sequence encodes CASSQDIGLPYGYTF.

The gene calls are TRBV29-1 and TRBJ2-1; D remains ambiguous. Germline V gene lookup returns CDR1 SQVTM and CDR2 ANQGSEA. Trimming removed 7 bases from V and 0 bases from J, with 13 bases in between. The CDR3 sequence is 14 residues long. CDR3 coding DNA: TGCAGCGCAAGGACCAGAAGCTCCTACAATGAGCAGTTCTTC. It is translated as CSARTRSSYNEQFF.

A word on this clonotype: Mismatch with germline at one junction end may stem from a read error. The chain has TRBV20-1 and TRBJ2-5; D is unresolved. The CDR3 spans 16 residues. Per the germline V gene, CDR1 is DFQATT and CDR2 is SNEGSKA (reference sequence). CDR3 nucleotides: TGCAGTGCTAGGGACCAAGCTACGGGCTCCTACAATGAGCAGCTCTTC. Encoded protein: CSARDQATGSYNEQLF.

This chain connects TRBV6-5 to TRBJ1-4; 8 positions agree with TRBD1. The CDR3 spans 16 residues. Germline V lookup: CDR1 MNHEY, CDR2 SVGAGI. V lost 0 bases and J lost 7; bases outside the gene matches: 7. DNA for the CDR3: TGTGCCAGCAGTTACTCGAGGGCAGGGGGCCGTGAAAAACTGTTTTTT. Translation gives CASSYSRAGGREKLFF.